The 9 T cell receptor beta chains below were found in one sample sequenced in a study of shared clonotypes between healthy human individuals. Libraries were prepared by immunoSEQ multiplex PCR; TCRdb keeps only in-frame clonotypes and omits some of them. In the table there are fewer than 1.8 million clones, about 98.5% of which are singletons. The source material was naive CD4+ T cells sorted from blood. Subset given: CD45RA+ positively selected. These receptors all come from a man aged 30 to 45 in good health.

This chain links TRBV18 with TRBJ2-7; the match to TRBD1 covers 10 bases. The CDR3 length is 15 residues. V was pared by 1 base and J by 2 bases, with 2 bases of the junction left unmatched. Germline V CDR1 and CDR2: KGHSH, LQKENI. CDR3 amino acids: CASSPLGQGTYEQYF. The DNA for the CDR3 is TGTGCCAGCTCACCACTGGGACAGGGGACCTACGAGCAGTACTTC.

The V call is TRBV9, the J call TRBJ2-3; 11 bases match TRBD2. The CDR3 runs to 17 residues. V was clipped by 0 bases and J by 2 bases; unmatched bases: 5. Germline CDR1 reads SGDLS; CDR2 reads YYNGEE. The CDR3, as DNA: TGTGCCAGCAGCGTAGAACTAGCGGGAGCTTACACAGATACGCAGTATTTT. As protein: CASSVELAGAYTDTQYF.

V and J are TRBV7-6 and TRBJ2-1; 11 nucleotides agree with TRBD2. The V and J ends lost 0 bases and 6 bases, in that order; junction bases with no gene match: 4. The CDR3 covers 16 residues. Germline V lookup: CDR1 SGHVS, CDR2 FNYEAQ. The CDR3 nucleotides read TGTGCCAGCAGCTTAGCGCCGGGACTAGCGGCCAATGAGCAGTTCTTC. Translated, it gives CASSLAPGLAANEQFF.

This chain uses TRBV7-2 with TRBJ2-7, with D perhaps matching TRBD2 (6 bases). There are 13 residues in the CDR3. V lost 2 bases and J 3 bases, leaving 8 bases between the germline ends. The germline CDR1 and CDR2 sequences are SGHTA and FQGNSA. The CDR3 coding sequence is TGTGCCAGCAGCTTATCGGGACTCTACGAGCAGTACTTC. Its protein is CASSLSGLYEQYF.

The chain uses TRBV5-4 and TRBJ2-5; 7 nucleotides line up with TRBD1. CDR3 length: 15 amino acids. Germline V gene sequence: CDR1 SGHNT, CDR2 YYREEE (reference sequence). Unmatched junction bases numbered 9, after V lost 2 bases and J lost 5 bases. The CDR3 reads CASSLRGGHVETQYF. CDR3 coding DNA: TGTGCCAGCAGCTTACGAGGGGGCCATGTGGAGACCCAGTACTTC.

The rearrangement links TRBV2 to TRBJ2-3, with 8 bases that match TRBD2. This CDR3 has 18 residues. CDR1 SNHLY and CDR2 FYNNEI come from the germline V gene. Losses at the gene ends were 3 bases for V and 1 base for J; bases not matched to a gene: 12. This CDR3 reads CASSEPGGPSWGTDTQYF. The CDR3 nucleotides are TGTGCCAGCAGTGAGCCGGGAGGGCCCTCTTGGGGCACAGATACGCAGTATTTT.

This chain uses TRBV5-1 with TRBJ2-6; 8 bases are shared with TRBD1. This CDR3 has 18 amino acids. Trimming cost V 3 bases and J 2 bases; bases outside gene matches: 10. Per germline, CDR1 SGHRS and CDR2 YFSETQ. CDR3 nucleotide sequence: TGCGCCAGCAGCTACGGACAGACAGGGGCGCCTGGGGCCAACGTCCTGACTTTC. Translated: CASSYGQTGAPGANVLTF.

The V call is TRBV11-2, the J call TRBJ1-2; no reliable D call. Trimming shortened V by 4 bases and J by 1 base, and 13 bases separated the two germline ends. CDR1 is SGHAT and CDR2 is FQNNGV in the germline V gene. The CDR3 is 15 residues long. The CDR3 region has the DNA TGTGCCAGCAGCTCCTCGGACCTACTTAACTATGGCTACACCTTC. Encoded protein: CASSSSDLLNYGYTF. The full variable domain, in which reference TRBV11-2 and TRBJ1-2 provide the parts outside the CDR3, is EAGVAQSPRYKIIEKRQSVAFWCNPISGHATLYWYQQILGQGPKLLIQFQNNGVVDDSQLPKDRFSAERLKGVDSTLKIQPAKLEDSAVYLCASSSSDLLNYGYTFGSGTRLTVV.

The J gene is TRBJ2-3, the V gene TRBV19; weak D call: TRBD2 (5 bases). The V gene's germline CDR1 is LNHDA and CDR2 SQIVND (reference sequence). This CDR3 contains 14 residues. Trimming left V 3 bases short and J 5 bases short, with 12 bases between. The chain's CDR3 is CASSIGWAGDTQYF. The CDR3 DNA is TGTGCCAGTAGTATTGGGTGGGCGGGAGATACGCAGTATTTT. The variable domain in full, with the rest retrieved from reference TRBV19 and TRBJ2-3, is DGGITQSPKYLFRKEGQNVTLSCEQNLNHDAMYWYRQDPGQGLRLIYYSQIVNDFQKGDIAEGYSVSREKKESFPLTVTSAQKNPTAFYLCASSIGWAGDTQYFGPGTRLTVL.